The 29 T cell receptor beta chains listed next were all sequenced from one sample in a study of shared clonotypes between healthy human individuals. The repertoire was sequenced with immunoSEQ multiplex PCR; TCRdb's copy has only in-frame clones and lacks some. The repertoire consists of 520,000 or so clones, with approximately 79% occurring once and the leading ten covering approximately 13%. The sequencing input was PBMCs. These receptors all stem from a woman aged 35 to 49 in good health. Some clones in this sample may be carry-over from other donors' samples.

Regarding this clone: In the same sample, other DNA sequences code for this CDR3. V usage is TRBV7-3 and J usage is TRBJ2-1; 8 nucleotides match TRBD2. The CDR3 contains 15 residues. Per germline, CDR1 SGHTA and CDR2 FQGTGA. V was clipped by 2 bases and J by 2 bases; unmatched bases: 2. CDR3 residues: CASSLAGGPYNEQFF. The CDR3, as DNA: TGTGCCAGCAGCTTAGCGGGAGGCCCCTACAATGAGCAGTTCTTC.

This clone has just one count. The V and J genes are TRBV5-8 and TRBJ1-5, with TRBD1 identical over 9 bases. The J segment lost 4 bases and the V segment lost 2 bases, leaving 4 bases of the junction unmatched. CDR1 SGHTS and CDR2 YDEGEE come from the germline V gene. The CDR3 extends over 15 amino acids. DNA of the CDR3: TGTGCCAGCAGCTTAACGGGACAGGGAAATCAGCCCCAGCATTTT. The encoded protein is CASSLTGQGNQPQHF.

This chain connects TRBV28 to TRBJ1-2; D remains ambiguous. This CDR3 region has 14 residues. The V and J ends lost 8 bases and 2 bases respectively, with 15 bases between them. Per germline, CDR1 MDHEN and CDR2 SYDVKM. The CDR3 sequence: CASGSAGTNYGYTF. The DNA of the CDR3 is TGTGCCAGCGGCTCAGCTGGCACCAACTATGGCTACACCTTC.

The chain links TRBV28 to TRBJ1-2; D is ambiguous. This CDR3 region has 14 residues. Germline V gene sequence: CDR1 MDHEN, CDR2 SYDVKM. V was cut by 6 bases and J by 4 bases, with 15 bases left in between. The CDR3: CASSPQSSGYGYTF. CDR3 bases: TGTGCCAGCAGCCCCCAGTCGTCGGGCTATGGCTACACCTTC.

This clone was detected only once. J is TRBJ2-3 and V is TRBV7-9; the D call may be TRBD1 or TRBD2 (5 bases each). Trimming shortened V by 5 bases and J by 2 bases, and 14 bases separated the two germline ends. Per the germline V gene, CDR1 is SEHNR and CDR2 is FQNEAQ (reference sequence). The CDR3 sequence is 15 residues long. Here the CDR3 DNA reads TGTGCCAGCAGCCGGTGGAGAGGGGACACAGATACGCAGTATTTT. Translation: CASSRWRGDTDTQYF.

V gene TRBV28 combines with J gene TRBJ1-1, with D unclear. The CDR3 is 17 amino acids. Trimming pared 8 bases from V and 1 base from J, leaving 23 bases between. Germline V gene data show CDR1 as MDHEN and CDR2 as SYDVKM. Here the CDR3 DNA reads TGTGCCAGCCGCTCCGGACGGCCGATACAAACGAACACTGAAGCTTTCTTT. Amino acid sequence: CASRSGRPIQTNTEAFF.

V and J are TRBV6-6 and TRBJ2-7, with D hard to call. Trimming took 7 bases from V and 6 from J, leaving 22 bases between them. The germline gives CDR1 MNHNY, CDR2 SVGAGI (reference sequence). This CDR3 has 15 amino acids. CDR3 sequence (DNA): TGTGCCAGCACCCCTCGGGTGACACCGGGTTCCGAGCAGTACTTC. Translated: CASTPRVTPGSEQYF.

This clone was observed a handful of times. This chain uses TRBV9 with TRBJ1-2, with D hard to call. CDR3 length: 12 residues. Germline V CDR1 and CDR2: SGDLS, YYNGEE. V was pared by 0 bases and J by 8 bases, with 8 bases between. Here the CDR3 reads CASSVGGKGYTF. As DNA, the CDR3 is TGTGCCAGCAGCGTAGGAGGAAAGGGCTACACCTTC.

The rearrangement uses TRBV30 and TRBJ2-5, with 7 positions matching TRBD2. The J call may be faulty, since TRBJ2-7 better matches the DNA end. This CDR3 comprises 16 residues. Germline loops: CDR1 GTSNPN, CDR2 SVGIG (reference sequence). The CDR3 nucleotides are TGTGCCTGGAGTGTTTCAGGGCGGGAGATAATCTACGAGCAGTACTTC. Its translation: CAWSVSGREIIYEQYF.

V usage is TRBV6-5 and J usage is TRBJ1-2; TRBD1 matches at 7 bases. The germline V gene encodes CDR1 MNHEY and CDR2 SVGAGI. There are 13 residues in the CDR3. The V gene end was trimmed by 2 bases and the J gene end by 3 bases; junction bases not matched to a gene: 0. The DNA of the CDR3 is TGTGCCAGCAGTTACGGACAGGACTATGGCTACACCTTC. Amino acid sequence: CASSYGQDYGYTF.

This chain uses TRBV21-1 with TRBJ2-3; the tabulated D call, TRBD2, remains unverified against the DNA. TRBV21-1 is a documented pseudogene. The CDR3 sequence is 15 residues long. The CDR3 nucleotides read TGTGCCAGCAGCAAACGCGGGAGTACGGCAGATACGCAGTATTTT. This sequence encodes CASSKRGSTADTQYF.

The chain combines TRBV27 with TRBJ2-7; D is possibly TRBD2 (5 bases). The V and J ends lost 1 base and 4 bases respectively, with 17 bases between them. In germline, CDR1 is MNHEY, CDR2 SMNVEV (reference sequence). This CDR3 comprises 16 residues. The CDR3 here is CASSLYIPSSGYEQYF. Written as DNA, the CDR3 is TGTGCCAGCAGTTTATACATCCCTAGCTCGGGATACGAGCAGTACTTC.

The rearrangement joins TRBV5-8 to TRBJ2-7; 8 positions agree with TRBD2. This CDR3 region has 15 residues. Per germline, CDR1 SGHTS and CDR2 YDEGEE. With 4 bases clipped from V and 5 bases from J, the junction kept 11 bases outside the gene matches. For the CDR3, the DNA is TGTGCCAGCAGCCTCAGGGATAGCGGGATTAACGAGCAGTACTTC. It translates to CASSLRDSGINEQYF. The full variable domain, in which reference TRBV5-8 and TRBJ2-7 provide the parts outside the CDR3, is EAGVTQSPTHLIKTRGQQATLRCSPISGHTSVYWYQQALGLGLQFLLWYDEGEERNRGNFPPRFSGRQFPNYSSELNVNALELEDSALYLCASSLRDSGINEQYFGPGTRLTVT.

Turning to this clone: The germline gene is not matched at one end of the junction; a read error may be the cause. The chain combines TRBV6-4 with TRBJ2-7; perhaps TRBD2 as D (6 bases). Germline V gene lookup returns CDR1 MRHNA and CDR2 SNTAGT. This CDR3 spans 15 amino acids. This CDR3 is CASSYSPEGSAEQYF. DNA of the CDR3: TGTGCCAGCAGTTACTCCCCGGAGGGTAGCGCCGAGCAGTACTTC.

The V gene is TRBV6-1, the J gene TRBJ1-5; TRBD1 is a possible D gene (5 bases). V lost 5 bases and J lost 0, with 11 bases in between. The CDR3 contains 15 residues. Germline values: CDR1 MNHNS, CDR2 SASEGT. In nucleotides, the CDR3 is TGTGCCAGCAGTTCTCAGGGAAATAGCAATCAGCCCCAGCATTTT. This codes for CASSSQGNSNQPQHF.

This chain connects TRBV5-1 to TRBJ2-3, with D maybe TRBD2 (5 bases). Germline values: CDR1 SGHRS, CDR2 YFSETQ. Trimming took off 4 bases at V and 5 bases at J, with 23 bases between the two ends. The CDR3 runs to 17 residues. CDR3 protein: CASSTPRGERHRDTQYF. The CDR3, as DNA: TGCGCCAGCAGCACACCCCGGGGAGAGCGGCACCGAGATACGCAGTATTTT. Variable domain in full (rest from reference TRBV5-1 and TRBJ2-3): KAGVTQTPRYLIKTRGQQVTLSCSPISGHRSVSWYQQTPGQGLQFLFEYFSETQRNKGNFPGRFSGRQFSNSRSEMNVSTLELGDSALYLCASSTPRGERHRDTQYFGPGTRLTVL.

The gene calls are TRBV19 and TRBJ1-5; 8 bases line up with TRBD1. CDR1 is LNHDA, CDR2 SQIVND, per germline (reference sequence). The CDR3 loop spans 15 amino acids. With 5 bases clipped from V and 4 bases from J, the junction kept 7 bases outside the gene matches. The CDR3 DNA reads TGTGCCAGTAGTGGGGGACAGGCTCCTAATCAGCCCCAGCATTTT. It translates to CASSGGQAPNQPQHF.

The gene calls are TRBV27 and TRBJ1-2; 8 positions match TRBD1. Germline assignment: CDR1 MNHEY and CDR2 SMNVEV (reference sequence). CDR3 length: 16 amino acids. The junction had 16 bases not matched to a gene; V was cut back by 5 bases and J by 8 bases. The CDR3 region has the DNA TGTGCCAGCAGTCCCTTACAAGGACAGGGCAGGAACGGCTACACCTTC. This encodes CASSPLQGQGRNGYTF.

The gene calls are TRBV10-3 and TRBJ2-7, with D possibly being TRBD2 (6 bases). The CDR3 has 14 amino acids. Germline V CDR1 and CDR2: ENHRY, SYGVKD. Trimming shortened V by 2 bases and J by 11 bases, and 19 bases separated the two germline ends. The CDR3 bases are TGTGCCATCAGTGAGGGTAACCCCGCTTCGGGGGAGTACTTC. Protein sequence: CAISEGNPASGEYF.

The chain recombines TRBV4-2 with TRBJ1-4; TRBD1 aligns across 9 bases. V lost 2 bases and J lost 4; bases outside the gene matches: 8. In germline, CDR1 is LGHNA, CDR2 YNFKEQ. The CDR3 sequence is 17 residues long. The CDR3 DNA sequence: TGTGCCAGCAGCCAACAATCCGGGACAGGGTTTAATGAAAAACTGTTTTTT. It translates to CASSQQSGTGFNEKLFF.

The chain is built from TRBV7-9 and TRBJ2-2, with TRBD2 identical over 14 bases. With V trimmed by 3 bases and J by 1 base, 7 bases remained unmatched. CDR1 and CDR2 (germline): SEHNR, FQNEAQ (reference sequence). The CDR3 loop spans 19 amino acids. The CDR3 sequence is CASSFWGLAGVRNTGELFF. CDR3 bases: TGTGCCAGCAGCTTTTGGGGACTAGCGGGAGTTCGGAACACCGGGGAGCTGTTTTTT.

V and J are TRBV28 and TRBJ1-1; perhaps TRBD1 as D (5 bases). The V end was cut by 5 bases, the J end by 2 bases, with 12 bases between. The CDR3 spans 14 residues. Germline V gene data show CDR1 as MDHEN and CDR2 as SYDVKM. The chain's CDR3 is CASSRGDLNTEAFF. CDR3 sequence (DNA): TGTGCCAGCAGTCGAGGGGACCTTAACACTGAAGCTTTCTTT.

This clone was detected only once. The J gene is TRBJ2-3, the V gene TRBV19, with 12 bases aligning to TRBD2. Germline CDR1 and CDR2: LNHDA and SQIVND (reference sequence). This CDR3 spans 15 amino acids. J gave up 4 bases and V 4 bases, and 3 bases lay outside the gene matches. For the CDR3, the DNA is TGTGCCAGTAGTACGCTAGCGGGAGGGCCAGATACGCAGTATTTT. Residues: CASSTLAGGPDTQYF.

This sequence joins TRBV5-4 and TRBJ2-5; D could derive from TRBD1 or TRBD2 (5 bases each). Between the trimmed V and J ends, which lost 1 base and 3 bases, there was a span of 7 bases. The CDR3 is made up of 13 amino acids. Germline loops: CDR1 SGHNT, CDR2 YYREEE (reference sequence). CDR3 residues: CASSLRGEETQYF. CDR3 DNA sequence: TGTGCCAGCAGCTTGCGAGGGGAAGAGACCCAGTACTTC.

The V and J genes are TRBV5-1 and TRBJ1-1, with a weak D call TRBD1 (5 bases). CDR1 is SGHRS, CDR2 YFSETQ, per germline. Trimming left V 4 bases short and J 1 base short, with 11 bases between. The CDR3 runs to 14 residues. The CDR3 nucleotides are TGCGCCAGCAGCGATCAAAGGGGGAACACTGAAGCTTTCTTT. Translating it yields CASSDQRGNTEAFF.

In regard to this clone: Other DNA sequences in this specimen translate into the identical CDR3. This chain joins TRBV20-1 and TRBJ2-7; D unresolved. From germline, CDR1 is DFQATT and CDR2 SNEGSKA (reference sequence). The CDR3 is 11 residues long. Trimming stripped 1 base from V and 2 bases from J, with 3 bases between. The CDR3 region is CSARGPYEQYF. CDR3 sequence (DNA): TGCAGTGCTAGAGGGCCCTACGAGCAGTACTTC.

Only one count was recorded for this clone. The chain combines TRBV11-2 with TRBJ2-3; 8 nucleotides align to TRBD2. CDR1 and CDR2 (germline): SGHAT, FQNNGV. This CDR3 is built from 19 residues. V lost 2 bases and J lost 2; bases outside the gene matches: 15. CDR3 region: CASSLRLLAGGFYTDTQYF. CDR3 coding DNA: TGTGCCAGCAGCTTACGCCTCCTGGCGGGGGGATTTTACACAGATACGCAGTATTTT.

The chain carries TRBV19 and TRBJ1-4; D uncertain. Germline V gene sequence: CDR1 LNHDA, CDR2 SQIVND (reference sequence). This CDR3 spans 13 amino acids. V shed 2 bases and J shed 7 bases, with 8 bases lying between them. The CDR3 sequence: CASSISGGEKLFF. CDR3 in DNA: TGTGCCAGTAGTATAAGTGGTGGTGAAAAACTGTTTTTT. Filled out from reference TRBV19 and TRBJ1-4, the complete variable domain reads DGGITQSPKYLFRKEGQNVTLSCEQNLNHDAMYWYRQDPGQGLRLIYYSQIVNDFQKGDIAEGYSVSREKKESFPLTVTSAQKNPTAFYLCASSISGGEKLFFGSGTQLSVL.

The rearrangement links TRBV5-4 to TRBJ2-6; D remains ambiguous. V lost 4 bases and J 0 bases, leaving 11 bases between the germline ends. Germline V gives CDR1 SGHNT, CDR2 YYREEE (reference sequence). The CDR3 runs to 16 residues. The CDR3, as DNA: TGTGCCAGCAGCCTGCCTCCACTCTCTGGGGCCAACGTCCTGACTTTC. It translates to CASSLPPLSGANVLTF. Combining the CDR3 with reference TRBV5-4 and TRBJ2-6 gives the whole variable domain ETGVTQSPTHLIKTRGQQVTLRCSSQSGHNTVSWYQQALGQGPQFIFQYYREEENGRGNFPPRFSGLQFPNYSSELNVNALELDDSALYLCASSLPPLSGANVLTFGAGSRLTVL.